A single sample gave rise to the 32 T cell receptor beta chains below, sequenced in a study of beta chain features in type 1 diabetes. Study outcomes and limitations: Shortening that was moderate but significant affected the TCRB CDR3s of Type 1 diabetes patients in all four CD4+ subsets.

These TCRs' antigens remain unknown. Every isolated RNA sample was fully reverse transcribed, so sequencing captured expressed TCRB transcripts. Here immunoSEQ multiplex PCR was the method, and the copy in TCRdb shows in-frame clones only, minus some. The sample consists of hundreds of thousands of clones, over 10% of them appearing once. Sequenced material: naive CD4+ T cells from blood. The source is a man between 18 and 29 years old with type 1 diabetes.

The J gene is TRBJ1-1, the V gene TRBV5-1; D possibly corresponds to TRBD1 (5 bases). The CDR3 runs 15 residues. V was clipped by 0 bases and J by 0 bases, with 9 bases between them. From germline, CDR1 is SGHRS and CDR2 YFSETQ. As DNA, the CDR3 is TGCGCCAGCAGCTTGGAGGGACGGATGAACACTGAAGCTTTCTTT. Its protein is CASSLEGRMNTEAFF.

The chain has TRBV29-1 and TRBJ2-3; TRBD2 is a possible D gene (6 bases). CDR3 length: 13 amino acids. Trimming took 2 bases from V and 5 from J, leaving 11 bases between them. The germline CDR1 and CDR2 sequences are SQVTM and ANQGSEA. The CDR3: CSVEFRGRDTQYF. DNA of the CDR3: TGCAGCGTTGAATTTCGGGGGAGAGATACGCAGTATTTT.

This clone was picked up a small number of times. The chain links TRBV6-1 to TRBJ1-1; TRBD1 aligns across 7 bases. Germline CDR1 and CDR2: MNHNS and SASEGT. The CDR3 runs to 16 residues. The trim removed 0 bases at V and 4 bases at J, leaving 8 bases unmatched. CDR3 DNA: TGTGCCAGCAGTGAAGCTTCAGGAAAGGGGGCCACTGAAGCTTTCTTT. Translating it yields CASSEASGKGATEAFF.

This chain connects TRBV6-5 to TRBJ1-4; the match to TRBD1 covers 8 bases. The CDR3 has 14 amino acids. Germline values: CDR1 MNHEY, CDR2 SVGAGI. The V gene end was trimmed by 6 bases and the J gene end by 7 bases; junction bases not matched to a gene: 7. CDR3 amino acids: CASRPPTGAEKLFF. For the CDR3, the DNA is TGTGCCAGCAGACCCCCGACAGGGGCTGAAAAACTGTTTTTT.

This clone was observed a handful of times. The rearrangement uses TRBV9 and TRBJ1-4, with D uncertain. Per germline, CDR1 SGDLS and CDR2 YYNGEE. The ends were cut back, 0 bases at V and 8 bases at J, with 11 bases in the middle. CDR3 length: 14 amino acids. The CDR3 spells CASSVGEVWEKLFF. CDR3 in DNA: TGTGCCAGCAGCGTAGGAGAGGTCTGGGAAAAACTGTTTTTT.

The chain recombines TRBV21-1 with TRBJ2-3. TRBV21-1 is tagged as a pseudogene. The CDR3 has 15 residues. CDR3 amino acids: CASSRPPTDTDTQYF. CDR3 sequence (DNA): TGTGCCAGCAGCAGGCCACCTACCGACACAGATACGCAGTATTTT.

This clone came up a few times. The chain is built from TRBV6-5 and TRBJ1-1; D is unclear. Per germline, CDR1 MNHEY and CDR2 SVGAGI. The CDR3 consists of 11 residues. Trimming took off 8 bases at V and 3 bases at J, with 7 bases between the two ends. As DNA, the CDR3 is TGTGCCAGCTTCGGGGACACTGAAGCTTTCTTT. Translated: CASFGDTEAFF.

The chain joins TRBV10-3 to TRBJ2-1, with TRBD1 matching over 7 bases. With V trimmed by 10 bases and J by 2 bases, 2 bases remained unmatched. The germline V gene has CDR1 ENHRY and CDR2 SYGVKD. The CDR3 length is 12 residues. CDR3 sequence reads: CATQGTYNEQFF. The CDR3 DNA sequence: TGTGCCACACAGGGGACCTACAATGAGCAGTTCTTC.

This clone was observed a few times. This sequence joins TRBV29-1 and TRBJ1-1; D may be TRBD1 (6 bases). The germline V gene encodes CDR1 SQVTM and CDR2 ANQGSEA. The CDR3 consists of 15 residues. Trimming took off 6 bases at V and 7 bases at J, with 24 bases between the two ends. CDR3: CSVTWQGRGVSEAFF. The CDR3 bases are TGCAGCGTCACCTGGCAGGGGAGAGGTGTCAGTGAAGCTTTCTTT. The full variable domain, with the rest looked up from reference TRBV29-1 and TRBJ1-1, is SAVISQKPSRDICQRGTSLTIQCQVDSQVTMMFWYRQQPGQSLTLIATANQGSEATYESGFVIDKFPISRPNLTFSTLTVSNMSPEDSSIYLCSVTWQGRGVSEAFFGQGTRLTVV.

The chain has TRBV29-1 and TRBJ1-1; D is unclear. This CDR3 comprises 12 residues. With 5 bases removed from V and 3 bases from J, the gap between germline ends came to 10 bases. Germline values: CDR1 SQVTM, CDR2 ANQGSEA. CDR3 residues: CSVLPWDTEAFF. CDR3 in DNA: TGCAGCGTTCTTCCGTGGGACACTGAAGCTTTCTTT.

V gene TRBV2 combines with J gene TRBJ2-7; 10 positions match TRBD2. CDR3 size: 15 residues. Germline V gives CDR1 SNHLY, CDR2 FYNNEI. With V trimmed by 6 bases and J by 4 bases, 9 bases remained unmatched. For the CDR3, the DNA is TGTGCCAGCAGAAGGGGACTAGCGAAAGATTACGAGCAGTACTTC. It is translated as CASRRGLAKDYEQYF.

This clone was picked up a small number of times. V is TRBV6-1 and J is TRBJ2-5; either TRBD1 or TRBD2 may supply D (6 bases each). Germline CDR1 and CDR2: MNHNS and SASEGT. This CDR3 is built from 14 residues. Trimming removed 4 bases at V and 5 bases at J, with 14 bases between. The CDR3 region is CASSAQGSGETQYF. The CDR3 nucleotides read TGTGCCAGCAGTGCTCAGGGGAGCGGGGAGACCCAGTACTTC.

This clone turned up a few times. This rearrangement joins TRBV7-2 to TRBJ2-7; a weak D match, TRBD2 (7 bases). The germline V and J ends were trimmed by 3 bases and 5 bases, with 17 bases remaining between them. The germline CDR1 and CDR2 sequences are SGHTA and FQGNSA. This CDR3 has 15 amino acids. The CDR3 protein is CASSFQRGGRNEQYF. In nucleotides, the CDR3 is TGTGCCAGCAGCTTCCAGAGGGGGGGAAGGAACGAGCAGTACTTC.

The CDR3 DNA follows: TGTGCCAGCAGCGTAGAAGGACCAGGGCCCCTCCACTTT. Its translation: CASSVEGPGPLHF. The chain combines TRBV9 with TRBJ1-6; tentatively, D is TRBD1 (5 bases). In germline, CDR1 is SGDLS, CDR2 YYNGEE. The CDR3 spans 13 residues. Trimming left V 0 bases short and J 13 bases short, with 11 bases between.

This chain connects TRBV4-1 to TRBJ2-3; the match to TRBD1 covers 9 bases. The V gene end was trimmed by 4 bases and the J gene end by 2 bases; junction bases not matched to a gene: 4. In germline, CDR1 is MGHRA, CDR2 YSYEKL. The CDR3 runs to 15 residues. CDR3 in DNA: TGCGCCAGCAGCCCGGGACAGGGTCTCACAGATACGCAGTATTTT. Residues: CASSPGQGLTDTQYF.

This clone was seen more than once but under ten times. The chain recombines TRBV6-5 with TRBJ2-7, with D possibly being TRBD1 (5 bases). Germline-derived CDR1 and CDR2 are MNHEY and SVGAGI. V was clipped by 5 bases and J by 7 bases, with 9 bases between them. The CDR3 length is 11 residues. The CDR3 spells CASSEGVEQYF. The CDR3 DNA follows: TGTGCCAGCAGTGAAGGGGTGGAGCAGTACTTC.

This clone showed up just a few times. The chain joins TRBV5-1 to TRBJ2-3; possibly TRBD1 for D (6 bases). This CDR3 contains 16 residues. Germline values: CDR1 SGHRS, CDR2 YFSETQ. Deletions cut 4 bases from V and 4 bases from J, with 19 bases between. DNA of the CDR3: TGCGCCAGCAGCCCGTCGGGCAGGGGCGCATCAGATACGCAGTATTTT. Translation gives CASSPSGRGASDTQYF.

This clone showed up just a few times. The gene calls are TRBV19 and TRBJ2-1; D not certain. Trimming pared 1 base from V and 10 bases from J, leaving 8 bases between. Germline V CDR1 and CDR2: LNHDA, SQIVND (reference sequence). This CDR3 is 12 amino acids long. The CDR3 DNA sequence: TGTGCCAGTAGTATAGTGGCGAGAGAGCAGTTCTTC. Translating gives CASSIVAREQFF.

The V call is TRBV23-1, the J call TRBJ1-2, with D unclear. TRBV23-1 is reported as an ORF; its role is uncertain. V was pared by 2 bases and J by 10 bases, with 11 bases between. The CDR3 is 12 amino acids. CDR3 sequence: CASSQQSKNYTF. CDR3 nucleotide sequence: TGCGCCAGCAGTCAACAGTCAAAGAACTACACCTTC.

This clone was recorded a few times. The V gene is TRBV29-1, the J gene TRBJ2-6; TRBD2 might be the D (6 bases). There are 15 residues in the CDR3. V lost 0 bases and J 2 bases, leaving 8 bases between the germline ends. Germline CDR1 and CDR2: SQVTM and ANQGSEA. CDR3 nucleotide sequence: TGCAGCGTTGAAGATTGGGGGGCTGGGGCCAACGTCCTGACTTTC. It specifies CSVEDWGAGANVLTF.

Concerning this clone itself: The identical CDR3 is also encoded by other nucleotide sequences in the sample. The chain carries TRBV7-6 and TRBJ2-1; D remains ambiguous. Trimming pared 5 bases from V and 0 bases from J, leaving 5 bases between. Germline V lookup: CDR1 SGHVS, CDR2 FNYEAQ. This CDR3 is 13 amino acids long. CDR3 nucleotides: TGTGCCAGCAGCCCCAGCTCCTACAATGAGCAGTTCTTC. As protein: CASSPSSYNEQFF. Full variable domain (rest looked up from reference TRBV7-6 and TRBJ2-1): GAGVSQSPRYKVTKRGQDVALRCDPISGHVSLYWYRQALGQGPEFLTYFNYEAQQDKSGLPNDRFSAERPEGSISTLTIQRTEQRDSAMYRCASSPSSYNEQFFGPGTRLTVL.

The V call is TRBV11-3, the J call TRBJ2-2; 8 bases fit TRBD2. Germline lookup yields CDR1 SGHNT and CDR2 YENEEA. After removal of 5 bases from V and 0 bases from J, the junction contained 2 bases not matched to a gene. This CDR3 region has 15 residues. For the CDR3, the DNA is TGTGCCAGCAGCACGGGACTAGCGAACACCGGGGAGCTGTTTTTT. This translates into CASSTGLANTGELFF.

This clone was recorded a few times. V and J are TRBV25-1 and TRBJ1-2, with 7 positions matching TRBD1. This CDR3 has 16 residues. V lost 0 bases to trimming and J lost 6 bases; unmatched junction nucleotides: 10. Looked up from germline, CDR1 is MGHDK and CDR2 is SYGVNS. DNA for the CDR3: TGTGCCAGCAGTGAATACAATTCCGGGACAGCTAATGGCTACACCTTC. This codes for CASSEYNSGTANGYTF.

The chain combines TRBV5-4 with TRBJ2-1; 9 positions agree with TRBD2. CDR1 SGHNT and CDR2 YYREEE come from the germline V gene (reference sequence). V lost 4 bases, J lost 4 bases, and 9 bases stayed unmatched. This CDR3 region has 16 residues. CDR3 in DNA: TGTGCCAGCAGCCACGGAGGGAGCGGGGGGTACAATGAGCAGTTCTTC. Protein product: CASSHGGSGGYNEQFF.

Here the CDR3 DNA reads TGTGCCAGTAGTACCCAGACAGCTAACACTGAAGCTTTCTTT. This translates into CASSTQTANTEAFF. The chain joins TRBV19 to TRBJ1-1; possibly TRBD1 for D (5 bases). Deletions cut 4 bases from V and 2 bases from J, with 11 bases between. The CDR3 sequence is 14 residues long. The germline gives CDR1 LNHDA, CDR2 SQIVND (reference sequence).

The chain carries TRBV6-5 and TRBJ1-4, with no clear D. V shed 2 bases and J shed 8 bases, with 12 bases lying between them. The CDR3 contains 14 residues. Germline V gene lookup returns CDR1 MNHEY and CDR2 SVGAGI. CDR3 sequence (DNA): TGTGCCAGCAGTTACCTACCGACCGGAGAAAAACTGTTTTTT. This translates into CASSYLPTGEKLFF.

This clone was seen a handful of times. The J gene is TRBJ2-7, the V gene TRBV2, with TRBD1 identical over 10 bases. V was clipped by 5 bases and J by 1 base; unmatched bases: 8. Looked up from germline, CDR1 is SNHLY and CDR2 is FYNNEI. The CDR3 is 16 amino acids. The CDR3 protein is CASSLRGTGASYEQYF. Written as DNA, the CDR3 is TGTGCCAGCAGTCTCAGGGGGACAGGGGCGTCCTACGAGCAGTACTTC.

The DNA for the CDR3 is TGTGCCAGCAGCTTAACACCATCCCGGGGAAATGAGCAGTTCTTC. The encoded protein is CASSLTPSRGNEQFF. The chain joins TRBV11-2 to TRBJ2-1; TRBD2 might be the D (5 bases). The ends were cut back, 2 bases at V and 7 bases at J, with 15 bases in the middle. CDR1 is SGHAT and CDR2 is FQNNGV in the germline V gene. The CDR3 totals 15 residues.

This chain connects TRBV18 to TRBJ1-6; TRBD1 might be the D (6 bases). The CDR3 runs to 15 residues. Trimming cost V 2 bases and J 7 bases, with 12 bases left between them. Germline lookup yields CDR1 KGHSH and CDR2 LQKENI. Written as DNA, the CDR3 is TGTGCCAGCTCACCAGGCAGGGGATCGAATTCACCCCTCCACTTT. It encodes CASSPGRGSNSPLHF. Variable domain in full (rest from reference TRBV18 and TRBJ1-6): NAGVMQNPRHLVRRRGQEARLRCSPMKGHSHVYWYRQLPEEGLKFMVYLQKENIIDESGMPKERFSAEFPKEGPSILRIQQVVRGDSAAYFCASSPGRGSNSPLHFGNGTRLTVT.

This clone was observed a handful of times. The chain is built from TRBV28 and TRBJ2-1; D uncertain. The ends were cut back, 6 bases at V and 9 bases at J, with 12 bases in the middle. The CDR3 has 12 amino acids. Germline V gives CDR1 MDHEN, CDR2 SYDVKM. This CDR3 reads CASSQSGGEQFF. In nucleotides, the CDR3 is TGTGCCAGCAGCCAATCGGGTGGTGAGCAGTTCTTC.

This chain joins TRBV2 and TRBJ2-5; D is ambiguous. Germline V gives CDR1 SNHLY, CDR2 FYNNEI. The CDR3 is 11 amino acids. The ends were cut back, 6 bases at V and 2 bases at J, with 4 bases in the middle. The CDR3 loop is CASRSQETQYF. DNA of the CDR3: TGTGCCAGCAGATCTCAAGAGACCCAGTACTTC.

With regard to this clone: The sample has other DNA sequences that encode this CDR3 too. This chain links TRBV6-5 with TRBJ1-2; D remains ambiguous. The CDR3 runs 13 residues. Germline V gene sequence: CDR1 MNHEY, CDR2 SVGAGI. Trimming cost V 2 bases and J 2 bases, with 6 bases left between them. CDR3 sequence reads: CASSYDLNYGYTF. The CDR3 DNA sequence: TGTGCCAGCAGTTACGATTTGAACTATGGCTACACCTTC.